This T cell receptor (beta chain) was recorded in a study of shared clonotypes between healthy human individuals. About the study: Every donor yielded three CD4 naive, three CD4 memory, two CD8 naive and one CD8 memory plate. Study results and limitations: Against clonotypes common to all four donors, non-shared ones had lower generation probabilities.

CDR1 and CDR2 from the germline V gene are MDHEN and SYDVKM. This CDR3 spans 13 amino acids. Study donors comprised healthy, HIV-negative adults devoid of recent acute infection or vaccination. In the CD4+ fraction, cells were divided into CD45RA+ naive and CD45RA-negative memory subsets. The table came from immunoSEQ multiplex PCR; TCRdb's copy has only in-frame clones and leaves some out. The data hold roughly 640,000 clones, with almost 97% observed a single time. As for this clone: What it recognizes is unknown. A read error may account for a junction end that differs from germline.

The chain employs TRBV28 and TRBJ1-1; D call uncertain. This clonotype was obtained from a young woman in good health. The material sequenced was naive CD4+ T cells sorted from blood. Subset in this sample: CD45RA+ positively selected. CDR3 bases: TGTGCCAGCAGTCTATGGCCCCTCACTGAAGCTTTCTTT. Translated: CASSLWPLTEAFF.